These T cell receptor beta chains were read from a single sample in a study of cytomegalovirus exposure and HLA in healthy donors. The repertoire was sequenced with immunoSEQ multiplex PCR; TCRdb's copy has only in-frame clones and lacks some. This sample has just over 150,000 clones, with nearly 80% found just once. Sequences were obtained from PBMCs. The receptors derive from a woman aged 45-65 years in good health and CMV-seropositive. Both conserved end residues are part of each CDR3. The D gene is left open where the match is weak.

>NA|TRBV7-8|TRBJ2-3
CASSLDTGRTDTQYF
TGTGCCAGCAGCTTAGACACAGGGCGCACAGATACGCAGTATTTT
>TRBD1|TRBV4-1|TRBJ2-3
CASSQGTGVNTDTQYF
TGCGCCAGCAGCCAGGGGACAGGGGTAAACACAGATACGCAGTATTTT
>NA|TRBV25-1|TRBJ1-2
CASSDPRVGRNGYTF
TGTGCCAGCAGTGACCCCCGGGTGGGTCGTAACGGCTACACCTTC
>NA|TRBV7-9|TRBJ1-1
CASSAQGTNTEAFF
TGTGCCAGCAGCGCGCAGGGGACGAACACTGAAGCTTTCTTT
>TRBD1|TRBV10-1|TRBJ2-2
CASAGTGHTGELFF
TGCGCCAGCGCCGGGACAGGGCACACCGGGGAGCTGTTTTTT
>NA|TRBV28|TRBJ2-5
CASGGFSPGGRQETQYF
TGTGCCAGCGGGGGCTTTTCTCCGGGGGGCAGGCAAGAGACCCAGTACTTC
>TRBD1|TRBV28|TRBJ2-5
CASSLPGQGWSAQETQYF
TGTGCCAGCAGCCTCCCGGGACAGGGCTGGTCGGCACAAGAGACCCAGTACTTC
>TRBD1|TRBV23-1|TRBJ2-5
CASSPEQGEDETQYF
TGCGCCAGCAGCCCCGAACAGGGGGAGGACGAGACCCAGTACTTC
>TRBD2|TRBV6-5|TRBJ2-1
CASSYSILAGGPQFF
TGTGCCAGCAGTTACTCGATTCTAGCGGGAGGGCCCCAGTTCTTC
>TRBD2|TRBV10-3|TRBJ2-1
CAISEGLAGGNEQFF
TGTGCCATCAGTGAAGGGCTAGCGGGCGGGAATGAGCAGTTCTTC